Listed here are 16 T cell receptor beta chains from one sample, sequenced in a study of shared clonotypes between healthy human individuals. Cells designated naive CD8 were CD45RO-negative and were positively selected for CCR7, with terminally differentiated effector memory CD45RA+ cells excluded. Only in-frame clones appear in the TCRdb table, and some are missing; sequencing was by immunoSEQ multiplex PCR. The sample lists around 610,000 clones; roughly 96% were seen once. Sample: naive CD8+ T cells sorted from blood. The receptors derive from a woman aged 25 to 39 in good health.

The chain employs TRBV23-1 and TRBJ2-2; 8 nucleotides align to TRBD1. TRBV23-1 counts as an open reading frame of uncertain function. This CDR3 comprises 17 residues. The J segment lost 7 bases and the V segment lost 7 bases, leaving 17 bases of the junction unmatched. The CDR3 region has the DNA TGCGCCAGCACCCAAGTAAGGCAGGGGGCTAGGGACGGGGAGCTGTTTTTT. It encodes CASTQVRQGARDGELFF.

On this clone itself: This same CDR3 is encoded by further DNA sequences in the sample. This sequence joins TRBV19 and TRBJ2-1; D gene unclear. The CDR3 covers 13 residues. The germline V gene has CDR1 LNHDA and CDR2 SQIVND (reference sequence). V was trimmed by 5 bases and J by 0 bases, leaving 5 bases between them. CDR3 loop: CASSLSSYNEQFF. The CDR3 nucleotides are TGTGCCAGTAGTCTCAGCTCCTACAATGAGCAGTTCTTC.

The chain links TRBV4-1 to TRBJ1-1; possibly TRBD1 for D (6 bases). This CDR3 spans 15 amino acids. CDR1 and CDR2 from the germline V gene are MGHRA and YSYEKL. Trimming cost V 1 base and J 3 bases, with 12 bases left between them. CDR3 sequence: CASSQVTGRDTEAFF. CDR3 bases: TGCGCCAGCAGCCAAGTGACAGGCAGGGACACTGAAGCTTTCTTT.

The chain has TRBV19 and TRBJ2-2; 10 nucleotides line up with TRBD2. The V and J ends lost 6 bases and 1 base, in that order; junction bases with no gene match: 17. Germline V lookup: CDR1 LNHDA, CDR2 SQIVND (reference sequence). CDR3 length: 20 amino acids. In DNA, the CDR3 is TGTGCCAGTAGGGAGCGGGAGGGCCAGTCCCCTAAGATGAACACCGGGGAGCTGTTTTTT. Protein product: CASREREGQSPKMNTGELFF. The whole variable domain, filled in from reference TRBV19 and TRBJ2-2, reads DGGITQSPKYLFRKEGQNVTLSCEQNLNHDAMYWYRQDPGQGLRLIYYSQIVNDFQKGDIAEGYSVSREKKESFPLTVTSAQKNPTAFYLCASREREGQSPKMNTGELFFGEGSRLTVL.

This chain joins TRBV27 and TRBJ1-3, with D possibly TRBD1 on 6 matching bases. Deletions cut 3 bases from V and 0 bases from J, with 15 bases between. Germline CDR1 and CDR2: MNHEY and SMNVEV (reference sequence). CDR3 size: 17 residues. The CDR3 sequence: CASSLGTGYGSGNTIYF. The CDR3, as DNA: TGTGCCAGCAGTTTGGGAACAGGGTACGGCTCTGGAAACACCATATATTTT.

The chain employs TRBV4-1 and TRBJ2-7; D unresolved. The germline V and J ends were trimmed by 3 bases and 2 bases, with 17 bases remaining between them. The CDR3 loop spans 16 amino acids. Germline V gives CDR1 MGHRA, CDR2 YSYEKL. In DNA form, the CDR3 reads TGCGCCAGCAGCCAGGAAGGGTTTCGGGTCGCCTACGAGCAGTACTTC. This gives the protein CASSQEGFRVAYEQYF.

The chain combines TRBV27 with TRBJ2-2; 10 bases fit TRBD2. This CDR3 is built from 17 residues. J gave up 5 bases and V 2 bases, and 8 bases lay outside the gene matches. CDR1 and CDR2 (germline): MNHEY, SMNVEV (reference sequence). DNA for the CDR3: TGTGCCAGCAGTTTAGAACCTAGCGGGAGTGCGACCGGGGAGCTGTTTTTT. Protein product: CASSLEPSGSATGELFF.

This clone was seen a single time. The rearrangement uses TRBV30 and TRBJ1-2; D is possibly TRBD1 (5 bases). CDR1 is GTSNPN, CDR2 SVGIG, per germline (reference sequence). Trimming stripped 8 bases from V and 7 bases from J, with 20 bases between. CDR3 size: 13 residues. CDR3 sequence (DNA): TGTGCCCTGGTGTGGCAGGGTTTTACTGGCTACACCTTC. This gives the protein CALVWQGFTGYTF.

The chain recombines TRBV29-1 with TRBJ1-1, with D perhaps matching TRBD1 (6 bases). Germline V lookup: CDR1 SQVTM, CDR2 ANQGSEA. Between the trimmed V and J ends, which lost 7 bases and 2 bases, there was a span of 14 bases. The CDR3 length is 13 residues. CDR3 DNA sequence: TGCAGCGACGGCGCGGGGGCCAACACTGAAGCTTTCTTT. It encodes CSDGAGANTEAFF.

The V and J genes are TRBV25-1 and TRBJ2-2; D unclear. Deletions cut 2 bases from V and 5 bases from J, with 15 bases between. Germline V gene data show CDR1 as MGHDK and CDR2 as SYGVNS. The CDR3 consists of 16 residues. The CDR3 DNA reads TGTGCCAGCAGTGAAATCACCGGCGTTACGACCGGGGAGCTGTTTTTT. Residues: CASSEITGVTTGELFF.

The rearrangement links TRBV19 to TRBJ1-1; TRBD1 aligns across 8 bases. Germline V lookup: CDR1 LNHDA, CDR2 SQIVND (reference sequence). This CDR3 is built from 15 residues. The J segment lost 7 bases and the V segment lost 1 base, leaving 8 bases of the junction unmatched. The CDR3: CASSIAPAGQGEAFF. In DNA, the CDR3 is TGTGCCAGTAGTATAGCCCCCGCCGGACAGGGTGAAGCTTTCTTT.

The chain recombines TRBV23-1 with TRBJ2-7, with 9 positions matching TRBD1. TRBV23-1 is filed as an ORF, its function uncertain. The CDR3 consists of 19 residues. The V segment lost 4 bases and the J segment 2 bases; nucleotides outside the gene matches: 18. CDR3 amino acids: CASSPLGVVGRQGAYEQYF. Written as DNA, the CDR3 is TGCGCCAGCAGTCCCCTCGGGGTTGTTGGAAGACAGGGGGCCTACGAGCAGTACTTC.

The J gene is TRBJ1-5, the V gene TRBV6-6; D is unresolved. CDR1 is MNHNY and CDR2 is SVGAGI in the germline V gene (reference sequence). The CDR3 runs to 16 residues. Trimming removed 3 bases from V and 4 bases from J, with 16 bases in between. DNA for the CDR3: TGTGCCAGCAGTTATTTGGACGGGGTGGCGAATCAGCCCCAGCATTTT. This gives the protein CASSYLDGVANQPQHF.

This CDR3 reads CASSLRGAGEKLFF. The CDR3, as DNA: TGTGCCAGCAGTTTACGGGGGGCCGGTGAAAAACTGTTTTTT. This chain joins TRBV28 and TRBJ1-4; tentatively, D is TRBD1 (6 bases). CDR3 length: 14 amino acids. Trimming took off 2 bases at V and 7 bases at J, with 11 bases between the two ends. From germline, CDR1 is MDHEN and CDR2 SYDVKM.

The chain joins TRBV29-1 to TRBJ2-7, with D maybe TRBD2 (6 bases). The germline CDR1 and CDR2 sequences are SQVTM and ANQGSEA. This CDR3 has 13 amino acids. The V end lost 3 bases, the J end lost 0 bases, and 9 bases lay between the germline ends. Written as DNA, the CDR3 is TGCAGCGTTGATCCGGGGGACTCCTACGAGCAGTACTTC. It yields the protein CSVDPGDSYEQYF.

The chain joins TRBV10-3 to TRBJ2-2; 8 bases agree with TRBD2. The V segment lost 2 bases and the J segment 5 bases; nucleotides outside the gene matches: 13. The CDR3 extends over 18 amino acids. Per the germline V gene, CDR1 is ENHRY and CDR2 is SYGVKD. The DNA of the CDR3 is TGTGCCATCAGTGAGGTCCCCGACGAAGGCGGGGGGACCGGGGAGCTGTTTTTT. Translation: CAISEVPDEGGGTGELFF.